This T cell receptor beta chain was captured by sequencing in a study of T cells in Graves' hyperthyroidism and ophthalmopathy. This clonotype was detected ten times or more. This CDR3 contains 16 residues. Germline CDR1 is SGHDN and CDR2 is FVKESK. V shed 0 bases and J 9 bases; nucleotides not matched to a gene: 11. Amplification of TCR beta CDR3 regions was performed using RNA transcripts as template. The study used the HTBI primer set for a first-round RT-PCR of the TCR CDR3. In TCRdb, the multiplex PCR reads were re-called with MiXCR into one record per CDR3 protein. Of 500,000 to 650,000 distinct CDR3 sequences in the sample, roughly 14% are singletons; the top ten hold about 12%.

The genes are TRBV14 and TRBJ2-1, with 7 bases fitting TRBD2. Sample: blood. This TCR derives from a woman between 50 and 59 years old with Graves' ophthalmopathy. The CDR3, as DNA: TGTGCCAGCAGCCAAGATAACGGACTAGTGGTTGGTGAGCAGTTCTTC. This sequence encodes CASSQDNGLVVGEQFF.